The sequence of this TCR beta chain was determined in a study of cytomegalovirus exposure and HLA in healthy donors. Use of 60 Vbeta and 13 Jbeta primers characterized the PCR. Generated by immunoSEQ multiplex PCR, the TCRdb table keeps only in-frame clones and is missing some. The sample shows about 120,000 clones, 8.5% to 9% of them seen only once. The V gene lost 5 bases and the J gene lost 3 bases, with 14 bases spanning the gap. Per germline, CDR1 SGHNT and CDR2 YYREEE (reference sequence). The CDR3 loop spans 14 amino acids. The clonotype was recovered from a woman between 40 and 55 years old in good health and CMV-seropositive. The sample taken for sequencing was PBMCs. The chain is built from TRBV5-4 and TRBJ1-1; D call uncertain. The CDR3 bases are TGTGCCAGCAGTCCACGGGTGGCGTACACTGAAGCTTTCTTT. This sequence encodes CASSPRVAYTEAFF.